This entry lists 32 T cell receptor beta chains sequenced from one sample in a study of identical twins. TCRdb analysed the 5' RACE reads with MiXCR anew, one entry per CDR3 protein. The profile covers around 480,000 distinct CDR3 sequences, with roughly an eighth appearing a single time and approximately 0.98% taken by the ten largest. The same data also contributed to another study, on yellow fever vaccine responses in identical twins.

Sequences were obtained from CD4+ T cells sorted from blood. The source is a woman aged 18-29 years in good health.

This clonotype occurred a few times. The CDR3, as DNA: TGTGCCAGCTCACCACTGACGAACACTGAAGCTTTCTTT. Residues: CASSPLTNTEAFF. J is TRBJ1-1 and V is TRBV18; no firm D call. Germline CDR1 reads KGHSH; CDR2 reads LQKENI. This CDR3 region has 13 residues. V dropped 1 base and J dropped 1 base, with 4 bases sitting between them. Full variable domain (remainder filled in from reference TRBV18 and TRBJ1-1): NAGVMQNPRHLVRRRGQEARLRCSPMKGHSHVYWYRQLPEEGLKFMVYLQKENIIDESGMPKERFSAEFPKEGPSILRIQQVVRGDSAAYFCASSPLTNTEAFFGQGTRLTVV.

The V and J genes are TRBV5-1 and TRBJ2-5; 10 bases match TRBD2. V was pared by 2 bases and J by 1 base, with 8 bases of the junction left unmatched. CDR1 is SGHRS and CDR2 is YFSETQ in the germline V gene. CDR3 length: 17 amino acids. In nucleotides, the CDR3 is TGCGCCAGCAGCTTTTATCAGCGGGGGGGGGCCCAAGAGACCCAGTACTTC. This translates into CASSFYQRGGAQETQYF.

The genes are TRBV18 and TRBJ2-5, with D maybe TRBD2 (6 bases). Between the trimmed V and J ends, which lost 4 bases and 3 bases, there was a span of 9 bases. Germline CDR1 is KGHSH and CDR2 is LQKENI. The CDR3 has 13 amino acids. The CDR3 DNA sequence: TGTGCCAGCTCACTGACTAGGGAAGAGACCCAGTACTTC. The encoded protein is CASSLTREETQYF.

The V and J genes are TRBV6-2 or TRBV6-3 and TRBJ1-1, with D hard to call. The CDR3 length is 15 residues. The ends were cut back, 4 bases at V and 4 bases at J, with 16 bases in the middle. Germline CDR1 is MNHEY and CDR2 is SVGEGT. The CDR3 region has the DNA TGTGCCAGCAGTTCACATTACGGCGGACCCACTGAAGCTTTCTTT. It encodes CASSSHYGGPTEAFF.

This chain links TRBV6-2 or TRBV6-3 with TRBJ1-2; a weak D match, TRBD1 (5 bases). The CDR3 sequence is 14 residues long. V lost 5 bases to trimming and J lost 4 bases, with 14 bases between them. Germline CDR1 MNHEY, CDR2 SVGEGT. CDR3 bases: TGTGCCAGCAGTACCAGGGAGGGTTCCTATGGCTACACCTTC. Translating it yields CASSTREGSYGYTF.

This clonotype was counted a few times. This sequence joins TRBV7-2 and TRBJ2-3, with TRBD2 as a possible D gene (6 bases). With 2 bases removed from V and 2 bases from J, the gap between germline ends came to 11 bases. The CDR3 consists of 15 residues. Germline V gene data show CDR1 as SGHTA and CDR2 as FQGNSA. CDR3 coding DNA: TGTGCCAGCAGCTTACGGGGGAAATTCACAGATACGCAGTATTTT. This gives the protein CASSLRGKFTDTQYF. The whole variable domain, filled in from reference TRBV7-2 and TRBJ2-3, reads GAGVSQSPSNKVTEKGKDVELRCDPISGHTALYWYRQSLGQGLEFLIYFQGNSAPDKSGLPSDRFSAERTGGSVSTLTIQRTQQEDSAVYLCASSLRGKFTDTQYFGPGTRLTVL.

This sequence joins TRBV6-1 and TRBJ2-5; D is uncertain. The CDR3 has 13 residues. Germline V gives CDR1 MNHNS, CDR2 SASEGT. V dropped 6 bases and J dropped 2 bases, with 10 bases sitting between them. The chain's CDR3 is CASRVTAQETQYF. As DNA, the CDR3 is TGTGCCAGCAGGGTGACGGCACAAGAGACCCAGTACTTC.

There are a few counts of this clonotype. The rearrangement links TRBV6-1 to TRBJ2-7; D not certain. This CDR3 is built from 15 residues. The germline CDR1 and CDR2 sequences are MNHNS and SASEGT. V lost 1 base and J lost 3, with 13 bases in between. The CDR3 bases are TGTGCCAGCAGTGAAGGTCGGCTACCCAACTACGAGCAGTACTTC. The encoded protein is CASSEGRLPNYEQYF.

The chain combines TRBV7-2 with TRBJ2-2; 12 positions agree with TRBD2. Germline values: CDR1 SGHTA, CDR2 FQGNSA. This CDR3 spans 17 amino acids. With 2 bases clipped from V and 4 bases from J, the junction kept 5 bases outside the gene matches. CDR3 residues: CASSLMLGLAGTGELFF. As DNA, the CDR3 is TGTGCCAGCAGCTTAATGTTGGGACTAGCGGGCACCGGGGAGCTGTTTTTT.

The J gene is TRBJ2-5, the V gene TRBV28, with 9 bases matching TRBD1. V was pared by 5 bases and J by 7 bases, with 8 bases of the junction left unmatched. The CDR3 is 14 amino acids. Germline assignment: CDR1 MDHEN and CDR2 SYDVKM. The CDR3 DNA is TGTGCCAGCAGTCCGGACAGGGGACGGGTGACCCAGTACTTC. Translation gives CASSPDRGRVTQYF.

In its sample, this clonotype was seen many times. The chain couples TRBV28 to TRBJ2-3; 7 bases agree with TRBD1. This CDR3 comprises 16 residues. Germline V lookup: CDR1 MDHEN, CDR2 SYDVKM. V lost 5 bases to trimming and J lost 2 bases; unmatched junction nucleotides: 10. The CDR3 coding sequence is TGTGCCAGCAGTAGGGGCAGGGGGTCGGCCACAGATACGCAGTATTTT. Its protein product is CASSRGRGSATDTQYF.

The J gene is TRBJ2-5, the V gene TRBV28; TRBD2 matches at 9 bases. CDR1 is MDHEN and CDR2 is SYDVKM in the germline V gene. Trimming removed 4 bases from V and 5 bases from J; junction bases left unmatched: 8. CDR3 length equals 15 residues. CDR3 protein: CASSWGLAARETQYF. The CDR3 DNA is TGTGCCAGCAGTTGGGGACTAGCCGCAAGGGAGACCCAGTACTTC.

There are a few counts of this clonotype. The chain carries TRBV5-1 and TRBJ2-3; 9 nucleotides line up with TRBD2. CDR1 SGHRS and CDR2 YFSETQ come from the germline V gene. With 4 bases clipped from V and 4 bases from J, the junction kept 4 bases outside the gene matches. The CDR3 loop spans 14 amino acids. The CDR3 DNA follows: TGCGCCAGCAGCCGGGGCGGGGGGGCAGATACGCAGTATTTT. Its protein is CASSRGGGADTQYF.

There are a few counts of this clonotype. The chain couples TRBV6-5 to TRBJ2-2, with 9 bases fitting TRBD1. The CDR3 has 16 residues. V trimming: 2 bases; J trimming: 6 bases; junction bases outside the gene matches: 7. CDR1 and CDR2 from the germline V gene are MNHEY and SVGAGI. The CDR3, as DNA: TGTGCCAGCAGTTACCCCACAGGGGGCGGTGCCGGGGAGCTGTTTTTT. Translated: CASSYPTGGGAGELFF.

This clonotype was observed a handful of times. The CDR3 nucleotides are TGCGCCAGCAGCGCAACCGGGGCTGTTGATCAGCCCCAGCATTTT. It encodes CASSATGAVDQPQHF. This chain connects TRBV5-1 to TRBJ1-5, with D tentatively TRBD1 (5 bases). Trimming took off 4 bases at V and 5 bases at J, with 16 bases between the two ends. This CDR3 spans 15 amino acids. CDR1 is SGHRS, CDR2 YFSETQ, per germline. The full variable domain, with the rest looked up from reference TRBV5-1 and TRBJ1-5, is KAGVTQTPRYLIKTRGQQVTLSCSPISGHRSVSWYQQTPGQGLQFLFEYFSETQRNKGNFPGRFSGRQFSNSRSEMNVSTLELGDSALYLCASSATGAVDQPQHFGDGTRLSIL.

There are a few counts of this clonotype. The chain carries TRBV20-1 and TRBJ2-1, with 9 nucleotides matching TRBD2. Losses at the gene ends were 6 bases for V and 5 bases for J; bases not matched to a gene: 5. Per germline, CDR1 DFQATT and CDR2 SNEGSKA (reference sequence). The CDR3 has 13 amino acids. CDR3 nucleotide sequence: TGCAGTGCCCCGGGACTAGCCCACAATGAGCAGTTCTTC. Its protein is CSAPGLAHNEQFF.

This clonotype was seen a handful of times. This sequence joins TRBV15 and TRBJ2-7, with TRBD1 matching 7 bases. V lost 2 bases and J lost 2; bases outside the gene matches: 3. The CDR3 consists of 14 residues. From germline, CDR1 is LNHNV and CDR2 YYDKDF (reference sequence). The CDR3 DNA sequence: TGTGCCACCAGCAGAACAGGGGCCCCCTACGAGCAGTACTTC. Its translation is CATSRTGAPYEQYF.

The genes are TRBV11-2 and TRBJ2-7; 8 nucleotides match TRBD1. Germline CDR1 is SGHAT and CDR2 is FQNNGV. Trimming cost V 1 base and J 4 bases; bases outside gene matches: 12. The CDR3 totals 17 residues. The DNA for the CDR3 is TGTGCCAGCAGCTTAGGGGGGCAGACAGGGGCAACGTACGAGCAGTACTTC. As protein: CASSLGGQTGATYEQYF.

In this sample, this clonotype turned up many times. The CDR3 reads CASSEYRGLWNTEAFF. In DNA, the CDR3 is TGTGCCAGCAGCGAGTACAGGGGGCTCTGGAACACTGAAGCTTTCTTT. The chain combines TRBV5-5 with TRBJ1-1; 9 bases fit TRBD1. The germline V gene encodes CDR1 SGHKS and CDR2 YYEKEE (reference sequence). CDR3 size: 16 residues. Trimming removed 4 bases from V and 1 base from J; junction bases left unmatched: 8. Looking up the rest from reference TRBV5-5 and TRBJ1-1 gives the full variable domain: DAGVTQSPTHLIKTRGQQVTLRCSPISGHKSVSWYQQVLGQGPQFIFQYYEKEERGRGNFPDRFSARQFPNYSSELNVNALLLGDSALYLCASSEYRGLWNTEAFFGQGTRLTVV.

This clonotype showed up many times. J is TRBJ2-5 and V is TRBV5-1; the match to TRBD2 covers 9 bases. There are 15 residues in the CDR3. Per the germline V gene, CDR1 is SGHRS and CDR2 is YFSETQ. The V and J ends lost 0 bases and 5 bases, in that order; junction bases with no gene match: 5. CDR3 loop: CASSLDGTSSETQYF. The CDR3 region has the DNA TGCGCCAGCAGCTTGGATGGGACTAGCAGCGAGACCCAGTACTTC. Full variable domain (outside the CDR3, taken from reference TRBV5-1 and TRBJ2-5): KAGVTQTPRYLIKTRGQQVTLSCSPISGHRSVSWYQQTPGQGLQFLFEYFSETQRNKGNFPGRFSGRQFSNSRSEMNVSTLELGDSALYLCASSLDGTSSETQYFGPGTRLLVL.

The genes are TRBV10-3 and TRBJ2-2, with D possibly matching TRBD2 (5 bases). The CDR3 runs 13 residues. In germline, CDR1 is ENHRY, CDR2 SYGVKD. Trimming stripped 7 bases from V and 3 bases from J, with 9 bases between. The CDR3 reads CAITTGDTGELFF. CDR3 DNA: TGTGCCATCACGACCGGGGACACCGGGGAGCTGTTTTTT.

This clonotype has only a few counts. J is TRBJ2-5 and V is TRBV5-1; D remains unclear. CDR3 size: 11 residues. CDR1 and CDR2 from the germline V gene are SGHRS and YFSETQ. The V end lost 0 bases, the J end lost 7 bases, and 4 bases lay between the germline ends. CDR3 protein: CASSLEGTQYF. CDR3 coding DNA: TGCGCCAGCAGCTTGGAGGGGACCCAGTACTTC.

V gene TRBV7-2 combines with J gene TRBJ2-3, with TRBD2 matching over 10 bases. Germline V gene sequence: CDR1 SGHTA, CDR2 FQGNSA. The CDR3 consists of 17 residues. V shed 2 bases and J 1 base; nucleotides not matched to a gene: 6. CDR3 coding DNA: TGTGCCAGCAGCTTACCGCCCCTAGCGGGGGGCACAGATACGCAGTATTTT. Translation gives CASSLPPLAGGTDTQYF.

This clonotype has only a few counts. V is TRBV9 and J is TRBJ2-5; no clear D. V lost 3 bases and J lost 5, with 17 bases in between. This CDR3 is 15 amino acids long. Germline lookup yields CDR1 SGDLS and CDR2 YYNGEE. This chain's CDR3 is CASSDPEARLETQYF. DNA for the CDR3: TGTGCCAGCAGCGACCCTGAGGCCCGTTTGGAGACCCAGTACTTC.

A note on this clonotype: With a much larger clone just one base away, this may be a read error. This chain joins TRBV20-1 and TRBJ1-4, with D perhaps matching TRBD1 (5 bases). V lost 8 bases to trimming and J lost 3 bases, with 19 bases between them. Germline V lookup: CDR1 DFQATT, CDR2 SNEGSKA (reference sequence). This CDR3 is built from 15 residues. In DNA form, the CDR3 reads TGCAGTATTTCCAACCCTGAGGGGCCTAATGAAAAACTGTTTTTT. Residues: CSISNPEGPNEKLFF.

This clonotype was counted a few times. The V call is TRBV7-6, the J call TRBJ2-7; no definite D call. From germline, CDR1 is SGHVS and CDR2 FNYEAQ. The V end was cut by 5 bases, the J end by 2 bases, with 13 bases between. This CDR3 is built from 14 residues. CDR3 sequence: CASSPRLGTYEQYF. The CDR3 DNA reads TGTGCCAGCAGCCCCCGCCTTGGGACCTACGAGCAGTACTTC.

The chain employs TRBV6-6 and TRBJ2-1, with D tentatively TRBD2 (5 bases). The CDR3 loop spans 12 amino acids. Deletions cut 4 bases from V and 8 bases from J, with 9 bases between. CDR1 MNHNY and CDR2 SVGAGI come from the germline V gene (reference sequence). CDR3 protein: CASSFLAYEQFF. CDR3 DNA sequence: TGTGCCAGCAGTTTCCTAGCTTATGAGCAGTTCTTC.

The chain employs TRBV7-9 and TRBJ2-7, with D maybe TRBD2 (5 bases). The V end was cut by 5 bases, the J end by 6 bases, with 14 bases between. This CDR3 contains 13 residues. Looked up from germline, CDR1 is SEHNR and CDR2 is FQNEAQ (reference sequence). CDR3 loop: CASSLAEDGEQYF. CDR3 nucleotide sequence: TGTGCCAGCAGCCTGGCGGAGGATGGCGAGCAGTACTTC.

The CDR3 DNA reads TGTGCCAGCCGGCCGTCGGGAGTGCGGGAGCAGTACTTC. Its translation is CASRPSGVREQYF. The chain joins TRBV7-2 to TRBJ2-7; perhaps TRBD2 as D (6 bases). The V gene lost 8 bases and the J gene lost 7 bases, with 18 bases spanning the gap. CDR1 is SGHTA, CDR2 FQGNSA, per germline. CDR3 length: 13 residues.

CDR3 residues: CASSTLDGNSPLHF. The CDR3 nucleotides are TGTGCCAGCAGCACCTTGGACGGTAATTCACCCCTCCACTTT. This chain links TRBV9 with TRBJ1-6; unclear D gene. V was cut by 4 bases and J by 6 bases, with 11 bases left in between. The CDR3 is 14 residues long. Germline assignment: CDR1 SGDLS and CDR2 YYNGEE.

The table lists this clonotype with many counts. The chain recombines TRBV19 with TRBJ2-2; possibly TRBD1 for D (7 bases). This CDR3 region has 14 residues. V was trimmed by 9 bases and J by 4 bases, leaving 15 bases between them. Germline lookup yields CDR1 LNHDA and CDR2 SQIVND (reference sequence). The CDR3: CASSRQGGTGELFF. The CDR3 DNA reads TGTGCCAGCAGTCGACAGGGAGGCACCGGGGAGCTGTTTTTT.

The CDR3 DNA sequence: TGTGCCAGCAGCTTTCCGTGGGCTGTGGACGAGCAGTACTTC. Translation gives CASSFPWAVDEQYF. J is TRBJ2-7 and V is TRBV7-2; D is unclear. Germline CDR1 SGHTA, CDR2 FQGNSA. The CDR3 length is 14 residues. The V and J ends lost 3 bases and 5 bases respectively, with 14 bases between them.